The clone carrying this T cell receptor (beta chain) was observed a handful of times. As yet, its antigen is unknown. This specimen belongs to a study of regulatory T cells in long-lasting Graves disease. Findings and caveats of the study: Persistent disease exhibited a predilection for TRBV28, TRBJ1-2 and TRBJ2-5. Persistent patients had a count of shared public clonotypes (under 3,000) that exceeded that of new patients (about 970).

Combining iRepertoire HTBI primers with Arm-PCR of CDR3 regions, the authors built TCR beta libraries. TCRdb fed the multiplex PCR reads into MiXCR, producing one record per CDR3 protein. The sample holds about 470,000 distinct CDR3 sequences; roughly 21% are singletons and the top ten take over 6%. Germline V lookup: CDR1 SGHAT, CDR2 FQDESV (reference sequence). V shed 3 bases, J shed 5 bases, and the junction held 3 bases outside the gene matches. This CDR3 is 15 amino acids long. Regarding time point: persistent/refractory GD, antithyroid drugs over 5 years with positive TRAb. RNA isolated from PBMCs was used to make the TCR library.

Sequencing was performed on peripheral blood mononuclear cells (PBMCs), taken when the disease was refractory, from a patient treated with antithyroid drugs. This sequence originates from a female donor with Graves disease. V is TRBV11-1 and J is TRBJ2-1; 11 bases are a match to TRBD2. CDR3 DNA sequence: TGTGCCAGCAGCTTGAAACTAGCGGGAGACAATGAGCAGTTCTTC. It codes for CASSLKLAGDNEQFF.